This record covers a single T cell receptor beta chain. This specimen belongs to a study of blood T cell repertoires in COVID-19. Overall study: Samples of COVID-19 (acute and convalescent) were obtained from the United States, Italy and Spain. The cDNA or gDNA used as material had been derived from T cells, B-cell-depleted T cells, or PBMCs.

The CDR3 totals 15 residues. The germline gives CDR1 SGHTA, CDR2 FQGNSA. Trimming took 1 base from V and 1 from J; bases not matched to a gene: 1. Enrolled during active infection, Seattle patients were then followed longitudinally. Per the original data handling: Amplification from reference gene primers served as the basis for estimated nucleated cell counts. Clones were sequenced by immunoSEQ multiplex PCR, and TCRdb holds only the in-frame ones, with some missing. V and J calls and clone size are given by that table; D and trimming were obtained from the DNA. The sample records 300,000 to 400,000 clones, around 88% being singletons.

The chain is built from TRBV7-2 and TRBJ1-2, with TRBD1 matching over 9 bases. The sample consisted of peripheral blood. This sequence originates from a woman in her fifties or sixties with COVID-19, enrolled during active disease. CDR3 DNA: TGTGCCAGCAGCTTAGACAGGGGGCGTAACTATGGCTACACCTTC. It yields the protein CASSLDRGRNYGYTF.